This entry describes one T cell receptor beta chain. The antigen is unknown. Only in-frame clones appear in the TCRdb table, and some are missing; sequencing was by immunoSEQ multiplex PCR. The data contain almost 75,000 clones, 85% of them singletons. This CDR3 has 14 amino acids. After removal of 10 bases from V and 2 bases from J, the junction contained 8 bases not matched to a gene. Germline-derived CDR1 and CDR2 are SGHVT and SQSDAQ. The entry originates in a study of cytomegalovirus exposure and HLA in healthy donors. Study-wide context: The 100 to 150 validation repertoires and the 666 first-cohort repertoires shared a platform, a later analysis reported.

Whole-study results and caveats: Later, an analysis found that TCR clusters from the first cohort tended to co-occur in the roughly 120 validation repertoires. Rare TCR sequences predominated, though certain public TCRs were found in many donors. Testing in vitro showed a few CMV-associated chains specific for CMV antigens.

The chain has TRBV7-4 and TRBJ1-5; the match to TRBD1 covers 7 bases. Sample: PBMCs. The origin of this receptor is a man aged 25 to 40 in good health and CMV-seronegative. CDR3 region: CATDIGQGNQPQHF. Here the CDR3 DNA reads TGTGCCACAGACATCGGACAGGGCAATCAGCCCCAGCATTTT.